The entry below gives a single T cell receptor (beta chain) sequence along with its context. The antigen is unknown. This sample was included in a study of CD8 T cells in Susac syndrome. Roughly 0.45 to 1 ug RNA was reverse transcribed with random hexamers. The amplification used immunoSEQ multiplex PCR on TCR beta CDR3; it spanned 54 Vbeta and 13 Jbeta. TCRdb analysed the immunoSEQ multiplex PCR reads with MiXCR anew, one entry per CDR3 protein. The sample yields some 210,000 distinct CDR3 sequences, less than 95% seen once. Through negative isolation, CD4+ and CD8+ T cells were obtained, while TEMRA cells were enriched using FACS. Germline trimming cut 1 base from V and 1 base from J; bases unmatched to any gene: 4. CDR1 is PRHDT and CDR2 is FYEKMQ in the germline V gene (reference sequence). The CDR3 has 16 residues. General study points: The study recognized that the number of individuals in its TCR sequencing and HLA analysis was relatively small.

This sequence was found in a human donor with Susac syndrome. The chain uses TRBV13 and TRBJ2-1, with TRBD1 matching over 7 bases. Sequenced sample: CD4+ T cells from PBMCs. Here the CDR3 reads CASSLVGRGSYNEQFF. For the CDR3, the DNA is TGTGCCAGCAGCTTAGTGGGCAGGGGGTCCTACAATGAGCAGTTCTTC.